A selection of T cell receptor beta chains follows, all from one sample in a study of T cells expressing NK-cell markers. TCRdb reprocessed the 5' RACE reads and keeps a single row for each CDR3 protein, giving no DNA. The sample totals approximately 440,000 distinct CDR3 sequences. The sequenced material came from blood T cells: a sorted CD56 or NKG2C T cell subset, CD4+ or CD8+ T cells, or bulk PBMC T cells (not recorded which). These receptors all come from a woman aged 45-65 years in good health. Both conserved end residues are part of each CDR3.

v_call	j_call	cdr3_aa
TRBV20-1	TRBJ2-5	CSASSSKAQYF
TRBV28	TRBJ2-7	CASSLEGSIAGEQYF
TRBV24-1	TRBJ1-2	CATSDLLPGSYTF
TRBV4-1	TRBJ2-1	CASSQVALAGEERQFF
TRBV7-9	TRBJ2-1	CASVGIPDEQFF
TRBV4-2	TRBJ2-5	CASSQDTGRSTQYF
TRBV27	TRBJ2-1	CASSVLAGGFEQFF
TRBV27	TRBJ1-2	CASSLNVGGYYGYTF
TRBV7-9	TRBJ2-5	CASSKGTGGRLETQYF
TRBV5-1	TRBJ2-1	CASSPRKGARSYNEQFF
TRBV25-1	TRBJ1-2	CASSLGQTNYGYTF
TRBV19	TRBJ2-7	CASSSRGTDREQYF
TRBV20-1	TRBJ2-5	CSAGSLTSQGETQYF
TRBV7-9	TRBJ2-2	CASSLRDSLNTGELFF
TRBV5-1	TRBJ2-2	CASSLRLAGGTSNTGELFF
TRBV12-3/TRBV12-4	TRBJ2-3	CASSPLGLLTDTQYF
TRBV4-1	TRBJ1-2	CASSPRTGFIYGYTF
TRBV12-3/TRBV12-4	TRBJ1-6	CASSFRVGSPLHF
TRBV20-1	TRBJ2-3	CSARDLLREMGTDTQYF
TRBV20-1	TRBJ2-3	CSAASWGQADTQYF
TRBV12-3/TRBV12-4	TRBJ1-1	CASSLGQGMGNTEAFF
TRBV29-1	TRBJ2-1	CSVPGTLAYYNEQFF
TRBV5-1	TRBJ2-1	CASSPRVASGTSYNEQFF
TRBV6-2/TRBV6-3	TRBJ2-1	CASSYLRDLVKDEQFF
TRBV5-1	TRBJ2-5	CASSSYRLLRWGETQYF
TRBV20-1	TRBJ2-7	CSARQTPLQSQNSYEQYF
TRBV12-3/TRBV12-4	TRBJ1-4	CASRPGTNEKLFF
TRBV12-3/TRBV12-4	TRBJ2-1	CASSRDTQLHNEQFF
TRBV12-3/TRBV12-4	TRBJ2-1	CATALAGGGYNEQFF
TRBV28	TRBJ2-1	CASISSAGTGYNEQFF
TRBV12-3/TRBV12-4	TRBJ2-3	CASSPGTSGRTDTQYF
TRBV7-9	TRBJ1-4	CASSSPGTGFEKLFF
TRBV12-5	TRBJ2-1	CASGLFPGLAGDEQFF
TRBV19	TRBJ2-4	CASSTPQTLAKNIQYF
TRBV9	TRBJ1-2	CASSVRDVGQGDYGYTF
TRBV11-2	TRBJ2-3	CASRPSGSPADTQYF
TRBV15	TRBJ2-3	CATSRDGGRYTQYF
TRBV18	TRBJ2-7	CASSPRDGTYEQYF
TRBV12-3/TRBV12-4	TRBJ2-2	CASSLVGATGELFF
TRBV7-9	TRBJ1-1	CASSFIQGAYEAFF
TRBV4-2	TRBJ2-3	CASSQRLALSTDTQYF
TRBV4-1	TRBJ2-5	CASSHPLAYQETQYF